A single sample is the source of the 24 T cell receptor beta chains below, sequenced in a study of CD8 T cells in Susac syndrome. The RNA, about 0.5 to 1 ug, was put through reverse transcription using random hexamers. TCRdb fed the immunoSEQ multiplex PCR reads into MiXCR, producing one record per CDR3 protein. This sample has about 80,000 distinct CDR3 sequences, with roughly 93% found just once. The sequencing sample was made of CD8+ T cells from PBMCs. The receptor source for this set is a human donor in good health.

This chain links TRBV4-3 with TRBJ2-1; TRBD1 agrees at 9 bases. The germline V gene has CDR1 LGHNA and CDR2 YSLEER. Trimming at V came to 3 bases and at J to 0 bases, leaving 3 bases not matched to a gene. CDR3 length: 16 residues. CDR3 sequence: CASSQDRGISYNEQFF. The CDR3 DNA sequence: TGCGCCAGCAGCCAGGACAGGGGAATCTCCTACAATGAGCAGTTCTTC.

The chain employs TRBV9 and TRBJ2-7; D unresolved. The CDR3 is made up of 12 amino acids. Deletions cut 0 bases from V and 5 bases from J, with 6 bases between. Looked up from germline, CDR1 is SGDLS and CDR2 is YYNGEE. The CDR3 here is CASSVGLDEQYF. The CDR3 nucleotides are TGTGCCAGCAGCGTAGGTCTCGACGAGCAGTACTTC.

The chain joins TRBV5-6 to TRBJ2-1; 9 bases align to TRBD2. V lost 8 bases, J lost 2 bases, and 2 bases stayed unmatched. Germline V gives CDR1 SGHDT, CDR2 YYEEEE. CDR3 length equals 13 residues. CDR3 in DNA: TGTGCCAGTGTAGCGGGAGCCTACAATGAGCAGTTCTTC. Protein product: CASVAGAYNEQFF.

This rearrangement joins TRBV11-2 to TRBJ1-1; no reliable D call. Per the germline V gene, CDR1 is SGHAT and CDR2 is FQNNGV. This CDR3 contains 13 residues. The V gene lost 6 bases and the J gene lost 1 base, with 9 bases spanning the gap. This chain's CDR3 is CASSAHQNTEAFF. The CDR3 bases are TGTGCCAGCAGTGCACACCAGAACACTGAAGCTTTCTTT.

The chain carries TRBV12-3 or TRBV12-4 and TRBJ1-1; D call uncertain. This CDR3 comprises 12 residues. Trimming stripped 5 bases from V and 1 base from J, with 5 bases between. The CDR3 here is CASSKRNTEAFF. The CDR3 nucleotides are TGTGCCAGCAGTAAGAGGAACACTGAAGCTTTCTTT.

This rearrangement joins TRBV24-1 to TRBJ2-5; 13 bases map to TRBD2. The germline gives CDR1 KGHDR, CDR2 SFDVKD. The CDR3 runs 17 residues. With V trimmed by 0 bases and J by 5 bases, 5 bases remained unmatched. CDR3 nucleotides: TGTGCCACCAGTGATTTGCGGACTAGCGGGAGAGAGGAGACCCAGTACTTC. Translated, it gives CATSDLRTSGREETQYF.

V is TRBV4-2 and J is TRBJ2-7; D is uncertain. V dropped 1 base and J dropped 7 bases, with 11 bases sitting between them. The V gene's germline CDR1 is LGHNA and CDR2 YNFKEQ. CDR3 length: 13 amino acids. The CDR3 sequence: CASSQAGPSEQYV. The CDR3 region has the DNA TGTGCCAGCAGCCAAGCCGGCCCCTCGGAGCAGTACGTC.

Comments on this clonotype: At one end, the junction sequence differs from germline, possibly due to a read error. The chain links TRBV28 to TRBJ2-1, with D perhaps TRBD2 (6 bases). The CDR3 runs to 15 residues. CDR1 is MDHEN and CDR2 is SYDVKM in the germline V gene. This CDR3 reads CASILAESSYNEQFF. The CDR3 DNA sequence: TGTGCCAGCATTTTAGCGGAGAGCTCCTACAATGAGCAGTTCTTC.

The chain has TRBV12-3 or TRBV12-4 and TRBJ2-1, with 9 bases identical to TRBD2. The CDR3 runs 16 residues. V dropped 2 bases and J dropped 7; count of bases not matched to a gene: 9. CDR3 amino acids: CASSLTLAGWGNEQFF. CDR3 DNA sequence: TGTGCCAGCAGTTTAACCCTAGCGGGATGGGGGAATGAGCAGTTCTTC.

The rearrangement joins TRBV7-6 to TRBJ2-1, with a tentative D call TRBD2 (5 bases). The CDR3 length is 18 residues. Trimming pared 1 base from V and 0 bases from J, leaving 16 bases between. Germline-derived CDR1 and CDR2 are SGHVS and FNYEAQ. CDR3 coding DNA: TGTGCCAGCAGCTTAGGATCCTGGACTGGCCGCTCCTACAATGAGCAGTTCTTC. Translated: CASSLGSWTGRSYNEQFF.

In DNA form, the CDR3 reads TGTGCCAGCCGGGACAGGGGTTATTCACCCCTCCACTTT. Translation gives CASRDRGYSPLHF. V is TRBV25-1 and J is TRBJ1-6; 10 bases are a match to TRBD1. The CDR3 is 13 residues long. Trimming took 8 bases from V and 8 from J; bases not matched to a gene: 3. Germline V lookup: CDR1 MGHDK, CDR2 SYGVNS.

The chain joins TRBV20-1 to TRBJ2-5; 9 bases agree with TRBD2. The CDR3 extends over 14 amino acids. Germline V gives CDR1 DFQATT, CDR2 SNEGSKA (reference sequence). This chain's CDR3 is CNAGAGGHQETQYF. The CDR3 coding sequence is TGCAACGCGGGGGCGGGGGGGCACCAAGAGACCCAGTACTTC.

The chain employs TRBV15 and TRBJ2-6; no definite D call. The germline CDR1 and CDR2 sequences are LNHNV and YYDKDF (reference sequence). There are 16 residues in the CDR3. Trimming shortened V by 0 bases and J by 7 bases, and 13 bases separated the two germline ends. The CDR3 here is CATSRDSSSEANVLTF. DNA for the CDR3: TGTGCCACCAGCAGAGATTCCAGCTCAGAAGCCAACGTCCTGACTTTC.

The chain employs TRBV4-1 and TRBJ2-3; 7 bases align to TRBD1. This CDR3 has 16 amino acids. Germline CDR1 MGHRA, CDR2 YSYEKL. The J segment lost 4 bases and the V segment lost 9 bases, leaving 16 bases of the junction unmatched. The CDR3 DNA sequence: TGCGCCAGTTCGACGCCTCCCACAGGGGCGGCAGATACGCAGTATTTT. This sequence encodes CASSTPPTGAADTQYF.

This chain uses TRBV7-9 with TRBJ2-1; 8 positions agree with TRBD2. The CDR3 has 15 residues. CDR1 and CDR2 from the germline V gene are SEHNR and FQNEAQ (reference sequence). Unmatched junction bases numbered 12, after V lost 2 bases and J lost 12 bases. This chain's CDR3 is CASSLRWVAGLGQFF. The CDR3 region has the DNA TGTGCCAGCAGCTTACGTTGGGTAGCGGGACTTGGGCAGTTCTTC.

The genes are TRBV7-2 and TRBJ2-5; D is undetermined. The germline V gene has CDR1 SGHTA and CDR2 FQGNSA. V shed 4 bases and J shed 12 bases, with 15 bases lying between them. The CDR3 is 12 amino acids. The CDR3 bases are TGTGCCAGCAGCTCGCGCCCATCTGAGGAGTACTTC. The encoded protein is CASSSRPSEEYF.

The rearrangement uses TRBV12-5 and TRBJ2-7; no clear D gene. Germline CDR1 and CDR2: LGHNT and FRNRAP. Trimming cost V 2 bases and J 2 bases, with 4 bases left between them. The CDR3 length is 12 residues. The chain's CDR3 is CASGLTPYEQYF. The CDR3 nucleotides are TGTGCTAGTGGTTTGACTCCCTACGAGCAGTACTTC.

The chain combines TRBV27 with TRBJ2-1; weak D call: TRBD1 (6 bases). The CDR3 has 14 amino acids. Between the trimmed V and J ends, which lost 6 bases and 8 bases, there was a span of 17 bases. Germline CDR1 reads MNHEY; CDR2 reads SMNVEV (reference sequence). CDR3 sequence: CASRPDTWGHEQFF. The CDR3 coding sequence is TGTGCCAGCAGACCGGATACTTGGGGGCATGAGCAGTTCTTC.

The chain uses TRBV5-1 and TRBJ1-5; D is unresolved. Per the germline V gene, CDR1 is SGHRS and CDR2 is YFSETQ. V lost 2 bases and J lost 1, with 10 bases in between. The CDR3 has 15 amino acids. The chain's CDR3 is CASSLDSASNQPQHF. In nucleotides, the CDR3 is TGCGCCAGCAGCTTAGACTCAGCGAGCAATCAGCCCCAGCATTTT.

The CDR3 here is CASSLSRDASYEQYF. The CDR3 bases are TGCGCCAGCAGCTTATCCCGGGACGCATCCTACGAGCAGTACTTC. This rearrangement joins TRBV5-1 to TRBJ2-7, with D perhaps TRBD1 or TRBD2 (5 bases each). The CDR3 loop spans 15 amino acids. V lost 2 bases, J lost 1 base, and 13 bases lay in between. CDR1 SGHRS and CDR2 YFSETQ come from the germline V gene.

V usage is TRBV3-1 and J usage is TRBJ2-2; 9 bases agree with TRBD1. J lost 6 bases, V lost 0 bases, and 5 bases had no gene match. Germline V gene sequence: CDR1 LGHDT, CDR2 YNNKEL (reference sequence). CDR3 length: 16 amino acids. CDR3 DNA sequence: TGTGCCAGCAGCCAAGATTTACAGGGGGCCCCCGGGGAGCTGTTTTTT. Encoded protein: CASSQDLQGAPGELFF.

The V gene is TRBV5-6, the J gene TRBJ1-1; possible D gene TRBD1, 5 bases. The CDR3 sequence is 15 residues long. Germline V gene sequence: CDR1 SGHDT, CDR2 YYEEEE. Trimming pared 3 bases from V and 0 bases from J, leaving 12 bases between. The CDR3 loop reads CASSWGSSMNTEAFF. CDR3 in DNA: TGTGCCAGCAGCTGGGGCAGTTCCATGAACACTGAAGCTTTCTTT.

The chain joins TRBV21-1 to TRBJ2-5; the listed D gene, TRBD2, was not tested against the DNA. TRBV21-1 is a pseudogene locus. The CDR3 loop spans 17 amino acids. The CDR3 sequence is CASSKGGAELGQETQYF. CDR3 in DNA: TGTGCCAGCAGCAAAGGGGGAGCGGAACTAGGACAAGAGACCCAGTACTTC.

The J gene is TRBJ1-2, the V gene TRBV3-1; TRBD1 agrees at 8 bases. The CDR3 spans 14 residues. The V segment lost 0 bases and the J segment 8 bases; nucleotides outside the gene matches: 5. Germline CDR1 LGHDT, CDR2 YNNKEL (reference sequence). The CDR3 DNA reads as TGTGCCAGCAGCCAAGATGCAGGGGGCGAAGGCTACACCTTC. It translates to CASSQDAGGEGYTF.